The rows below give T cell receptor beta chains drawn from one sample of a study of T cell responses to AZD1222 COVID-19 vaccine. Some clones are missing from TCRdb's copy, which holds only in-frame ones; the method was immunoSEQ multiplex PCR. The sample has about 130,000 clones; 80% to 90% are singletons. Here the sequenced sample was peripheral blood, taken 28 days after the second AZD1222 dose. Receptors originate from an adult who received the AZD1222 COVID-19 vaccine. Each CDR3 is given with its conserved first and last residue. Each record gives: V gene, D gene, J gene, clone size, CDR3 DNA, CDR3 protein. The D gene is left open where the match is weak. Size tells how often a clone was seen (once, few, many) or the class of an expanded clone, and some rows leave it out.

>TRBV2|.|TRBJ1-1|once
TGTGCCAGCAGTGATACTGAAGCTTTCTTT
CASSDTEAFF
>TRBV27|.|TRBJ2-1|.
TGTGCCAGCAGTTTATATCCCACTACCGGTTGGATAAGGAATGAGCAGTTCTTC
CASSLYPTTGWIRNEQFF
>TRBV5-1|.|TRBJ2-3|few
TGCGCCAGCAGCTGGGGGTGGAGTAGCGGGGCCAACAGGGGTACGCAGTATTTT
CASSWGWSSGANRGTQYF
>TRBV4-2|.|TRBJ2-2|once
TGTGCCAGCAGCCAAGTCCCGAATCTAGCGGAGAAGGGGGACGGGGAGCTGTTTTTT
CASSQVPNLAEKGDGELFF
>TRBV29-1|.|TRBJ2-1|.
TGCAGCGTTGAATCCGCATATGAGCAGTTCTTC
CSVESAYEQFF
>TRBV19|.|TRBJ2-7|.
TGTGCCAGTAGTACCCGGGGCCCCGGGGCCTACGAGCAGTACTTC
CASSTRGPGAYEQYF
>TRBV29-1|TRBD1|TRBJ1-1|.
TGCAGCGTAGGGGACAGGGGGAACACTGAAGCTTTCTTT
CSVGDRGNTEAFF
>TRBV3-1/TRBV3-2|.|TRBJ1-5|.
TGTGCCAGCAGCCTCGGGAGTGGAGGCAATCAGCCCCAGCATTTT
CASSLGSGGNQPQHF
>TRBV19|TRBD2|TRBJ2-7|.
TGTGCCAGTAAACTCCGACTAGCGGACTCCTACGAGCAGTACTTC
CASKLRLADSYEQYF
>TRBV6-5|TRBD2|TRBJ2-1|.
TGTGCCAGCAACATAGCGGGAGGGACCTACAATGAGCAGTTCTTC
CASNIAGGTYNEQFF
>TRBV19|.|TRBJ2-7|.
TGTGCCAGTAGTATACAGGGGACAATCTACGAGCAGTACTTC
CASSIQGTIYEQYF
>TRBV19|.|TRBJ2-3|.
TGTGCCAGTGCGCCAGCGTGGACAATTAGCACAGATACGCAGTATTTT
CASAPAWTISTDTQYF
>TRBV27|.|TRBJ2-6|.
TGTGCCAGCAGTTCGACAGTCTCTGGGGCCAACGTCCTGACTTTC
CASSSTVSGANVLTF